Each of the 22 T cell receptor beta chains below was sequenced from the same sample in a study of control samples from healthy donors and cancer patients. Sequenced by immunoSEQ multiplex PCR; TCRdb stores in-frame clones only, minus some. The data contain fewer than 120,000 clones, roughly 88% of them singletons. The specimen sequenced was PBMCs. All receptors derive from a woman in her sixties or seventies with lung cancer.

The chain is built from TRBV6-2 or TRBV6-3 and TRBJ1-5; 7 bases agree with TRBD1. Losses at the gene ends were 2 bases for V and 4 bases for J; bases not matched to a gene: 2. From germline, CDR1 is MNHEY and CDR2 SVGEGT. The CDR3 length is 14 residues. The CDR3: CASSYGDRNQPQHF. CDR3 sequence (DNA): TGTGCCAGCAGTTACGGGGACAGAAATCAGCCCCAGCATTTT.

Regarding this clone: One end of the junction fails to match germline, which may point to a read error. This chain uses TRBV11-2 with TRBJ2-5, with D possibly matching TRBD1 (6 bases). Germline CDR1 is SGHAT and CDR2 is FQNNGV. This CDR3 has 16 residues. In DNA form, the CDR3 reads TGTGCCAGCAGCTTTAGGTCCGGACAGTCACAAGGGACCCAGTACTTC. This sequence encodes CASSFRSGQSQGTQYF.

This clone was seen only once. The chain employs TRBV7-2 and TRBJ1-1; D possibly corresponds to TRBD1 (6 bases). V lost 4 bases, J lost 1 base, and 16 bases lay in between. Germline-derived CDR1 and CDR2 are SGHTA and FQGNSA. The CDR3 has 16 residues. CDR3 region: CASSSRGGMTNTEAFF. For the CDR3, the DNA is TGTGCCAGCAGCTCAAGGGGGGGGATGACGAACACTGAAGCTTTCTTT.

This clone was seen a few times. The gene calls are TRBV7-2 and TRBJ2-5; 11 nucleotides match TRBD2. Germline CDR1 SGHTA, CDR2 FQGNSA. With V trimmed by 1 base and J by 4 bases, 2 bases remained unmatched. The CDR3 has 15 amino acids. The CDR3 sequence is CASSLVAGGPETQYF. DNA of the CDR3: TGTGCCAGCAGCTTAGTAGCGGGGGGGCCAGAGACCCAGTACTTC. Complete variable domain (other parts from reference TRBV7-2 and TRBJ2-5): GAGVSQSPSNKVTEKGKDVELRCDPISGHTALYWYRQSLGQGLEFLIYFQGNSAPDKSGLPSDRFSAERTGGSVSTLTIQRTQQEDSAVYLCASSLVAGGPETQYFGPGTRLLVL.

The rearrangement uses TRBV29-1 and TRBJ1-3; no firm D call. The CDR3 extends over 12 amino acids. V gave up 8 bases and J gave up 1 base, with 9 bases separating them. CDR1 SQVTM and CDR2 ANQGSEA come from the germline V gene. CDR3 sequence reads: CSIKGSGNTIYF. CDR3 nucleotides: TGCAGCATTAAGGGTTCTGGAAACACCATATATTTT.

This chain joins TRBV9 and TRBJ2-3, with a possible D match to TRBD1 (6 bases). The CDR3 sequence is 16 residues long. The V and J ends lost 4 bases and 4 bases respectively, with 19 bases between them. Looked up from germline, CDR1 is SGDLS and CDR2 is YYNGEE. This chain's CDR3 is CASSQTPGEGADTQYF. CDR3 bases: TGTGCCAGCAGCCAAACTCCAGGGGAAGGGGCAGATACGCAGTATTTT.

V usage is TRBV6-5 and J usage is TRBJ1-4; D remains unclear. The length of the CDR3 is 16 residues. Germline V CDR1 and CDR2: MNHEY, SVGAGI. Trimming removed 0 bases at V and 4 bases at J, with 12 bases between. This chain's CDR3 is CASSYSKRDVNEKLFF. The CDR3 region has the DNA TGTGCCAGCAGTTACTCGAAAAGGGATGTTAATGAAAAACTGTTTTTT.

The chain carries TRBV28 and TRBJ2-7, with D tentatively TRBD2 (6 bases). Germline V CDR1 and CDR2: MDHEN, SYDVKM. The CDR3 spans 14 residues. V gave up 6 bases and J gave up 1 base, with 13 bases separating them. The CDR3 protein is CASRPGGESYEQYF. CDR3 nucleotide sequence: TGTGCCAGCAGACCTGGAGGGGAGTCCTACGAGCAGTACTTC.

The chain combines TRBV3-1 (or the pseudogene TRBV3-2) with TRBJ2-7; D gene uncertain. With 3 bases removed from V and 4 bases from J, the gap between germline ends came to 7 bases. Germline CDR1 reads LGHDT; CDR2 reads YNNKEL (reference sequence). This CDR3 is 12 amino acids long. This CDR3 reads CASSQTQYEQYF. CDR3 DNA sequence: TGTGCCAGCAGCCAGACTCAGTACGAGCAGTACTTC.

The chain recombines TRBV4-2 with TRBJ2-2; 8 nucleotides align to TRBD1. The J segment lost 4 bases and the V segment lost 0 bases, leaving 10 bases of the junction unmatched. Germline V gene lookup returns CDR1 LGHNA and CDR2 YNFKEQ. The CDR3 sequence is 18 residues long. The CDR3 region has the DNA TGTGCCAGCAGCCAAGATCCGACAGGGGAAAATCCCACCGGGGAGCTGTTTTTT. It yields the protein CASSQDPTGENPTGELFF.

J is TRBJ2-5 and V is TRBV14; D ambiguous. CDR3 length: 16 residues. Germline V gives CDR1 SGHDN, CDR2 FVKESK. V lost 5 bases and J 4 bases, leaving 20 bases between the germline ends. The CDR3 DNA is TGTGCCAGCAGCTCATGGGGATCCCCGCGATCAGAGACCCAGTACTTC. Translating it yields CASSSWGSPRSETQYF.

The chain employs TRBV5-1 and TRBJ2-1; 8 nucleotides align to TRBD1. Looked up from germline, CDR1 is SGHRS and CDR2 is YFSETQ. The CDR3 is made up of 14 amino acids. The junction had 4 bases not matched to a gene; V was cut back by 4 bases and J by 4 bases. The DNA for the CDR3 is TGCGCCAGCAGCCGGGACAGGACTTACAATGAGCAGTTCTTC. Protein product: CASSRDRTYNEQFF. The full variable domain, rest sourced from reference TRBV5-1 and TRBJ2-1, is KAGVTQTPRYLIKTRGQQVTLSCSPISGHRSVSWYQQTPGQGLQFLFEYFSETQRNKGNFPGRFSGRQFSNSRSEMNVSTLELGDSALYLCASSRDRTYNEQFFGPGTRLTVL.

The chain combines TRBV5-6 with TRBJ1-5; D might be TRBD1 (6 bases). The V end was cut by 3 bases, the J end by 1 base, with 14 bases between. CDR1 is SGHDT, CDR2 YYEEEE, per germline. This CDR3 has 16 amino acids. This chain's CDR3 is CASSWGRGLSNQPQHF. The CDR3 bases are TGTGCCAGCAGCTGGGGGCGGGGGTTGAGCAATCAGCCCCAGCATTTT.

The CDR3 reads CASGQGYGYTF. DNA of the CDR3: TGTGCTTCCGGGCAGGGCTATGGCTACACCTTC. The chain links TRBV19 to TRBJ1-2, with a weak D call TRBD1 (5 bases). CDR3 length: 11 residues. The germline V gene has CDR1 LNHDA and CDR2 SQIVND (reference sequence).

This sequence joins TRBV19 and TRBJ1-2; 11 bases line up with TRBD1. V was pared by 4 bases and J by 4 bases, with 2 bases of the junction left unmatched. There are 14 residues in the CDR3. Germline V CDR1 and CDR2: LNHDA, SQIVND (reference sequence). CDR3 loop: CASSKDRGPYGYTF. CDR3 bases: TGTGCCAGTAGTAAGGACAGGGGGCCCTATGGCTACACCTTC.

This rearrangement joins TRBV7-9 to TRBJ2-5; D is ambiguous. Looked up from germline, CDR1 is SEHNR and CDR2 is FQNEAQ (reference sequence). Trimming removed 2 bases at V and 5 bases at J, with 6 bases between. The CDR3 spans 12 residues. In DNA form, the CDR3 reads TGTGCCAGCAGCTTAACAGCCGAGACCCAGTACTTC. Amino acid sequence: CASSLTAETQYF.

This chain links TRBV7-9 with TRBJ2-5; TRBD2 matches at 11 bases. CDR1 and CDR2 from the germline V gene are SEHNR and FQNEAQ (reference sequence). V shed 2 bases, J shed 3 bases, and the junction held 11 bases outside the gene matches. The CDR3 is 18 amino acids. The CDR3 DNA reads as TGTGCCAGCAGCTTACCCTTCCGACTAGCGGGAAGGAAAGAGACCCAGTACTTC. Translation: CASSLPFRLAGRKETQYF.

This chain links TRBV2 with TRBJ2-1; TRBD2 is a possible D gene (6 bases). V lost 7 bases and J 7 bases, leaving 17 bases between the germline ends. There are 14 residues in the CDR3. Germline V gene sequence: CDR1 SNHLY, CDR2 FYNNEI. CDR3 nucleotides: TGTGCCAGCACCCCGGGGTCGGGAGTAAATGAGCAGTTCTTC. Amino acid sequence: CASTPGSGVNEQFF. The full variable domain, completed using reference TRBV2 and TRBJ2-1, is EPEVTQTPSHQVTQMGQEVILRCVPISNHLYFYWYRQILGQKVEFLVSFYNNEISEKSEIFDDQFSVERPDGSNFTLKIRSTKLEDSAMYFCASTPGSGVNEQFFGPGTRLTVL.

The chain combines TRBV19 with TRBJ2-7; 7 positions match TRBD1. Germline values: CDR1 LNHDA, CDR2 SQIVND (reference sequence). After removal of 1 base from V and 6 bases from J, the junction contained 3 bases not matched to a gene. CDR3 size: 13 residues. DNA for the CDR3: TGTGCCAGTAGTATAGGGGCAGGGGGCGAGCAGTACTTC. Its protein is CASSIGAGGEQYF. The variable domain in full, with the rest retrieved from reference TRBV19 and TRBJ2-7, is DGGITQSPKYLFRKEGQNVTLSCEQNLNHDAMYWYRQDPGQGLRLIYYSQIVNDFQKGDIAEGYSVSREKKESFPLTVTSAQKNPTAFYLCASSIGAGGEQYFGPGTRLTVT.

V and J are TRBV3-1 (or the pseudogene TRBV3-2) and TRBJ1-2, with a weak D call TRBD1 (5 bases). V was pared by 2 bases and J by 4 bases, with 8 bases between. The CDR3 sequence is 13 residues long. Germline CDR1 reads LGHDT; CDR2 reads YNNKEL (reference sequence). CDR3 nucleotides: TGTGCCAGCAGCCAAAGCGACAGCTATGGCTACACCTTC. The encoded protein is CASSQSDSYGYTF.

This sequence joins TRBV6-5 and TRBJ2-5; perhaps TRBD2 as D (5 bases). The CDR3 loop spans 15 amino acids. Germline V lookup: CDR1 MNHEY, CDR2 SVGAGI. Trimming cost V 7 bases and J 5 bases, with 20 bases left between them. The CDR3 here is CASTGPRASEETQYF. DNA for the CDR3: TGTGCCAGCACTGGTCCGCGGGCGAGCGAGGAGACCCAGTACTTC.

The chain employs TRBV18 and TRBJ2-7; D might be TRBD2 (5 bases). Germline V lookup: CDR1 KGHSH, CDR2 LQKENI. This CDR3 region has 14 residues. V lost 3 bases and J 2 bases, leaving 11 bases between the germline ends. CDR3 amino acids: CASSPGVTTYEQYF. CDR3 DNA sequence: TGTGCCAGCTCACCCGGGGTCACCACCTACGAGCAGTACTTC.